This TCR beta chain was captured by sequencing in a study of T cell responses to AZD1222 COVID-19 vaccine. Study conclusions and caveats: Repertoire sampling happened only post peak T cell response.

Trimming stripped 6 bases from V and 4 bases from J, with 12 bases between. Germline loops: CDR1 LNHDA, CDR2 SQIVND (reference sequence). This CDR3 region has 13 residues. This clone showed up just once. What it binds is unknown. This table comes from immunoSEQ multiplex PCR, and its TCRdb copy is limited to in-frame clones, with some not included. Of more than 120,000 clones in the sample, approximately 91% were seen once. The sequencing used peripheral blood, collected 28 days after the second dose of the MenACWY control vaccine. The V call is TRBV19, the J call TRBJ1-1; the D is unclear. The receptor was isolated from an adult who received the MenACWY meningococcal vaccine as a control. This CDR3 reads CASRLGVATEAFF. CDR3 coding DNA: TGTGCCAGTAGGTTGGGAGTCGCCACTGAAGCTTTCTTT.